This record looks at one T cell receptor beta chain sequence and its context. Methods used by the authors: Reference gene primer amplification gave estimated nucleated cell counts. Profiled with immunoSEQ multiplex PCR; TCRdb holds only in-frame clones, not every one. V, J and clone size were drawn from that table, and D and trimming were deduced from the DNA. The data hold roughly 240,000 clones, with just under 90% observed a single time. Trimming took 0 bases from V and 7 from J; bases not matched to a gene: 5. Per germline, CDR1 SGHRS and CDR2 YFSETQ. The CDR3 runs to 15 residues. Each participant's cohort was designated according to participant-reported clinical history. A case of COVID-19 had been met by exposed participants within 2 weeks before study entry. The sample belongs to a study of blood T cell repertoires in COVID-19. Across the whole study: COVID-19 samples, acute and convalescent, were from the United States, Italy and Spain.

The clonotype comes from a man aged 45-60 years who had been exposed to COVID-19. Sequenced sample: PBMCs or T cells enriched from blood (not recorded which). The V call is TRBV5-1, the J call TRBJ2-1, with 9 nucleotides matching TRBD1. This CDR3 reads CASSLGDREANEQFF. The CDR3 DNA is TGCGCCAGCAGCTTGGGGGACAGGGAAGCAAATGAGCAGTTCTTC.